This T cell receptor (beta chain) was sequenced during a study of human thymus T cells. Blood DNA came from all available leukocytes, not a fixed cell number. Germline CDR1 reads LGHNA; CDR2 reads YSLEER. The junction had 3 bases not matched to a gene; V was cut back by 1 base and J by 2 bases. This CDR3 spans 15 amino acids. Measured with immunoSEQ multiplex PCR; TCRdb has only the in-frame clones, and not every one. The sample carries about 50,000 clones, approximately 95% recorded once. A note on this clone: Its target is not known.

Broader study findings: Thymic and blood repertoires seemed to show skewed V and J gene use.

This receptor was obtained from a girl under two years old with a congenital heart defect but otherwise immunologically healthy. V and J are TRBV4-3 and TRBJ2-7; the match to TRBD2 covers 9 bases. The sample comprised blood. CDR3 in DNA: TGCGCCAGCAGCCAAGGTAGCGGGAGTCCCTACGAGCAGTACTTC. This encodes CASSQGSGSPYEQYF.